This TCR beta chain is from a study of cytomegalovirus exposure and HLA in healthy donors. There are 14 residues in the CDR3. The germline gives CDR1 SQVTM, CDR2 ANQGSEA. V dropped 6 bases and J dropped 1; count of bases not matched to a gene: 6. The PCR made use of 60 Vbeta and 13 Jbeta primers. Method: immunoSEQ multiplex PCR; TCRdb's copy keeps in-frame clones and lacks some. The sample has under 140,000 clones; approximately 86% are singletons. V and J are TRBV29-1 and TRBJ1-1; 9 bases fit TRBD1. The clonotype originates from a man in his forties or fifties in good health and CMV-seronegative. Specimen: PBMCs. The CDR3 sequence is CSVYRTGANTEAFF. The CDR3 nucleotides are TGCAGCGTCTATAGGACAGGGGCGAACACTGAAGCTTTCTTT.